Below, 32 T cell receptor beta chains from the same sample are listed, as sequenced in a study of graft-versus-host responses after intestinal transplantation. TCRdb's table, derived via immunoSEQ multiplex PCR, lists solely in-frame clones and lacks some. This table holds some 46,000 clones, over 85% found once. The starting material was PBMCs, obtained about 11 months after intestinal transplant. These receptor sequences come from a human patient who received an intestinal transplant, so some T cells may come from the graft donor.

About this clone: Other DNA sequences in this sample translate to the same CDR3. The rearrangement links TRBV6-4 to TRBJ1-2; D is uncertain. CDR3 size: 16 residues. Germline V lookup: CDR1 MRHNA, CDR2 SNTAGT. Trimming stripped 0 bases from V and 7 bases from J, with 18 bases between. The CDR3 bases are TGTGCCAGCAGTGACTCGCGGGGAGGCTCAGCAGGTGGCTACACCTTC. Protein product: CASSDSRGGSAGGYTF.

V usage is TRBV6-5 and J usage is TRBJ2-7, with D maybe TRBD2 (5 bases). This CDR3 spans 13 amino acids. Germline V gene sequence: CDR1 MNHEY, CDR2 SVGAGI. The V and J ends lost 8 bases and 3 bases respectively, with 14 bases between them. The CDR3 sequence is CASLRSGDYEQYF. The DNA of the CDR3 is TGTGCCAGCCTTCGGAGCGGCGACTACGAGCAGTACTTC.

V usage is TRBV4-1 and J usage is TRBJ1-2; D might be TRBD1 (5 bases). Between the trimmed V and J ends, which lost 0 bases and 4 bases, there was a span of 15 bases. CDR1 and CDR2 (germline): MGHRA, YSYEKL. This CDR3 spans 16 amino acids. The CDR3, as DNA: TGCGCCAGCAGCCAAGATGGGGCAGGTCGAAGCTATGGCTACACCTTC. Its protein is CASSQDGAGRSYGYTF.

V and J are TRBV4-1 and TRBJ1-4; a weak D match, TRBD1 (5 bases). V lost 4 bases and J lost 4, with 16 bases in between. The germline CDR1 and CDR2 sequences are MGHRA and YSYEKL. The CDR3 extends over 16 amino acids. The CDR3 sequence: CASSRGQGINNEKLFF. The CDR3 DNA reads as TGCGCCAGCAGCCGCGGCCAGGGAATCAATAATGAAAAACTGTTTTTT.

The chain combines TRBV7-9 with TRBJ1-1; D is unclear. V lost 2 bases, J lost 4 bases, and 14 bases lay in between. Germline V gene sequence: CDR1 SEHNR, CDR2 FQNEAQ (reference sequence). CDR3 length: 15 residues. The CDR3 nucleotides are TGTGCCAGCAGCTTAAGTTCTGTCACGGGCACTGAAGCTTTCTTT. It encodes CASSLSSVTGTEAFF.

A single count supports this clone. CDR3 bases: TGTGCCAGCAGGTGCCCAGGGGGCCTATGTGAAGCTTTCTTT. It translates to CASRCPGGLCEAFF. The rearrangement joins TRBV7-9 to TRBJ1-1; 8 nucleotides line up with TRBD1. Germline CDR1 SEHNR, CDR2 FQNEAQ (reference sequence). This CDR3 contains 14 residues. Trimming at V came to 6 bases and at J to 7 bases, leaving 10 bases not matched to a gene.

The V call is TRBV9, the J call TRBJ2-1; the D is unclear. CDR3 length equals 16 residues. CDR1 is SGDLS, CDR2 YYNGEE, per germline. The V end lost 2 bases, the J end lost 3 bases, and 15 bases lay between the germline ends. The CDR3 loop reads CASSVTHGADYNEQFF. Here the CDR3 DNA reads TGTGCCAGCAGCGTCACCCACGGAGCCGACTACAATGAGCAGTTCTTC.

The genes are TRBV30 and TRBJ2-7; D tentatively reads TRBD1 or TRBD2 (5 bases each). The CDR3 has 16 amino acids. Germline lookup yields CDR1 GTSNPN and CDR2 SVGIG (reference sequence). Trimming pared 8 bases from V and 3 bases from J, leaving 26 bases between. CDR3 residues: CATPGAPGTESYEQYF. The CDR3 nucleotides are TGTGCCACCCCCGGGGCGCCTGGGACGGAAAGCTACGAGCAGTACTTC.

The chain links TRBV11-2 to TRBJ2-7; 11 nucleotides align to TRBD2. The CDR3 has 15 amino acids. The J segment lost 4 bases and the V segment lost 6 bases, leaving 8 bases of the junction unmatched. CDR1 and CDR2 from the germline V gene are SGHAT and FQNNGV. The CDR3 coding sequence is TGTGCCAGCAGGCGAGCTAGCGGGGGGTTTTACGAGCAGTACTTC. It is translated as CASRRASGGFYEQYF.

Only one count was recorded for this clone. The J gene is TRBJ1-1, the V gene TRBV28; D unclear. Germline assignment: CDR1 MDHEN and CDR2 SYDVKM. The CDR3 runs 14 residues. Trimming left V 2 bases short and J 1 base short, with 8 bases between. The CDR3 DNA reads TGTGCCAGCAGTTTACCGGTCGGGAACACTGAAGCTTTCTTT. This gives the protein CASSLPVGNTEAFF.

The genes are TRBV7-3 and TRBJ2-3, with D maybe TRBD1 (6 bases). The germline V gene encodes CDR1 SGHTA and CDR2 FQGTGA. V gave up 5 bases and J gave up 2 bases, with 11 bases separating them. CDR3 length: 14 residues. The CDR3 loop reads CASSRGGITDTQYF. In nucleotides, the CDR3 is TGTGCCAGCAGCCGAGGGGGTATCACAGATACGCAGTATTTT. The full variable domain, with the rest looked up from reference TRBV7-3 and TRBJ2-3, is GAGVSQTPSNKVTEKGKYVELRCDPISGHTALYWYRQSLGQGPEFLIYFQGTGAADDSGLPNDRFFAVRPEGSVSTLKIQRTERGDSAVYLCASSRGGITDTQYFGPGTRLTVL.

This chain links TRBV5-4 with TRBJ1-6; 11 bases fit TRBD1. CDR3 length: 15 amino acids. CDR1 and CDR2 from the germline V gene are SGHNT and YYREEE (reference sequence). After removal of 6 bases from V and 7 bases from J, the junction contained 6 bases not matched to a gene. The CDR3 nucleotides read TGTGCCAGCAATGGACAGGGGGCCGAGAATTCACCCCTCCACTTT. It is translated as CASNGQGAENSPLHF.

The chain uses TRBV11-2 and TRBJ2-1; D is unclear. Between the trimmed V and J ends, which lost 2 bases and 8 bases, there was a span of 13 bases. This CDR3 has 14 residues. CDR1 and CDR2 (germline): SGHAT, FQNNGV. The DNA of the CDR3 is TGTGCCAGCAGCTTACCCCCCCCGAGCGATGAGCAGTTCTTC. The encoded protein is CASSLPPPSDEQFF.

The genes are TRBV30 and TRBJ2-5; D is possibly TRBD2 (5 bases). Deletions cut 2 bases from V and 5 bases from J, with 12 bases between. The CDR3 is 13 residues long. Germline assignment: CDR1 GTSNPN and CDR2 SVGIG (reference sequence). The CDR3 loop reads CAWSPGYRETQYF. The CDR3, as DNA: TGTGCCTGGAGTCCGGGATATCGGGAGACCCAGTACTTC. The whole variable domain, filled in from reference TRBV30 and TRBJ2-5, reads SQTIHQWPATLVQPVGSPLSLECTVEGTSNPNLYWYRQAAGRGLQLLFYSVGIGQISSEVPQNLSASRPQDRQFILSSKKLLLSDSGFYLCAWSPGYRETQYFGPGTRLLVL.

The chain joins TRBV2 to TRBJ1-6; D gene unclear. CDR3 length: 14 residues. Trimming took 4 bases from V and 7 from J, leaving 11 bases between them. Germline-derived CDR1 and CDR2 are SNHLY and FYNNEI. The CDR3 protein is CASSGRQQNSPLHF. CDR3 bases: TGTGCCAGCAGTGGTCGGCAACAGAATTCACCCCTCCACTTT.

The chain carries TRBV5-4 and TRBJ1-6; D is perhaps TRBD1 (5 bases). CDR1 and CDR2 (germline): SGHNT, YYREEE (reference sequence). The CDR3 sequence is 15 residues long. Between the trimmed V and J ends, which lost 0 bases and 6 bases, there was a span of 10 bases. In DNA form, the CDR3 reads TGTGCCAGCAGCTTGGGACAGCCTCTTAATTCACCCCTCCACTTT. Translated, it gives CASSLGQPLNSPLHF.

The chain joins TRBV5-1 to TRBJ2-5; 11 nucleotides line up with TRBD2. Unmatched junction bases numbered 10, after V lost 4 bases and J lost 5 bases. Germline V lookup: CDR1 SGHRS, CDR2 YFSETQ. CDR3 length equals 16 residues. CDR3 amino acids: CASSPGLAVYDETQYF. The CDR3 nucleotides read TGCGCCAGCAGCCCGGGACTAGCGGTTTATGATGAGACCCAGTACTTC. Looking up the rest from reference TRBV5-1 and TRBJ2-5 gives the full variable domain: KAGVTQTPRYLIKTRGQQVTLSCSPISGHRSVSWYQQTPGQGLQFLFEYFSETQRNKGNFPGRFSGRQFSNSRSEMNVSTLELGDSALYLCASSPGLAVYDETQYFGPGTRLLVL.

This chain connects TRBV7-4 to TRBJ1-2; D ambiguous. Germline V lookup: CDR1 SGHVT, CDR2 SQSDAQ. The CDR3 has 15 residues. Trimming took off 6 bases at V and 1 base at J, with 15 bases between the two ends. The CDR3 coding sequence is TGTGCCAGCAGATTTATGGGCAGCTTTAACTATGGCTACACCTTC. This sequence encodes CASRFMGSFNYGYTF. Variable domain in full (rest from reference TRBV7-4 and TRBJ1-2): GAGVSQSPRYKVAKRGRDVALRCDSISGHVTLYWYRQTLGQGSEVLTYSQSDAQRDKSGRPSGRFSAERPERSVSTLKIQRTEQGDSAVYLCASRFMGSFNYGYTFGSGTRLTVV.

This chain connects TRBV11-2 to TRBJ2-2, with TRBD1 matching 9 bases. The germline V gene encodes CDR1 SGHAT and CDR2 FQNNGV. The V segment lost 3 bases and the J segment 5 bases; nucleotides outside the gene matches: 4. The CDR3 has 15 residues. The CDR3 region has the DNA TGTGCCAGCAGCTTGGGACAGGGAAGGACCGGGGAGCTGTTTTTT. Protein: CASSLGQGRTGELFF.

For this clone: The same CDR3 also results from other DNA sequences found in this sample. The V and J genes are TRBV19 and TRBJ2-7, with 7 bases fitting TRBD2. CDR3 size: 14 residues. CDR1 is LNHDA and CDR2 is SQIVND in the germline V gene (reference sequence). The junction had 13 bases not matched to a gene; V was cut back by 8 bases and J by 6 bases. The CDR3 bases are TGTGCCAGTTCTGGGGGGGGGAGGGCCAGCGAGCAGTACTTC. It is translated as CASSGGGRASEQYF.

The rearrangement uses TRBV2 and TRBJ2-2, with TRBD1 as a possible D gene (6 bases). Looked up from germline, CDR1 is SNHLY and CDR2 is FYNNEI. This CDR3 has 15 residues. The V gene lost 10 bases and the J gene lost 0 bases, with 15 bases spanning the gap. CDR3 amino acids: CATARDTPNTGELFF. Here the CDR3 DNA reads TGTGCCACCGCACGGGACACCCCGAACACCGGGGAGCTGTTTTTT.

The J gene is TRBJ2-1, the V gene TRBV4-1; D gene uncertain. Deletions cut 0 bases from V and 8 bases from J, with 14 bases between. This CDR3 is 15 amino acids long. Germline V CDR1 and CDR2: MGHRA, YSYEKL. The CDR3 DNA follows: TGCGCCAGCAGCCAAGATCCCTTTTCCGCCTATGAGCAGTTCTTC. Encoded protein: CASSQDPFSAYEQFF.

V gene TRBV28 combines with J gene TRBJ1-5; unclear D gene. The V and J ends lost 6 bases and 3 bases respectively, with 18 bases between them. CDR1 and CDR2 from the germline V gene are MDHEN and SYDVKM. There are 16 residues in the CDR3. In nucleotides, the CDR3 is TGTGCCAGCAGCTTTTCTCACGGGGTAGTCAATCAGCCCCAGCATTTT. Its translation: CASSFSHGVVNQPQHF.

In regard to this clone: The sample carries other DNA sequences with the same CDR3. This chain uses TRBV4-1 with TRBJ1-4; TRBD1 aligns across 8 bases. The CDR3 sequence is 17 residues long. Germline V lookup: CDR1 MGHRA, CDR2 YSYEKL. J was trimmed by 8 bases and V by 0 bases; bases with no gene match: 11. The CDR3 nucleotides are TGCGCCAGCAGCCAAGATCAAAGACAGGGGTTTTTGGAAAAACTGTTTTTT. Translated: CASSQDQRQGFLEKLFF.

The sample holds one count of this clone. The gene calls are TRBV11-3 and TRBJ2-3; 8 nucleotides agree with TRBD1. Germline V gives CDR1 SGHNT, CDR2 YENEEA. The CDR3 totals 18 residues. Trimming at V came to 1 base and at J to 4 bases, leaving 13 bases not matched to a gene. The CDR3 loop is CASSLATRQGIEADTQYF. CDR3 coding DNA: TGTGCCAGCAGCTTAGCGACCCGACAGGGGATTGAGGCAGATACGCAGTATTTT.

CDR3 sequence reads: CASSLVQGGLHEQYF. CDR3 coding DNA: TGCGCCAGCAGCTTGGTGCAGGGAGGGTTACACGAGCAGTACTTC. The chain is built from TRBV5-1 and TRBJ2-7; 7 bases line up with TRBD2. In germline, CDR1 is SGHRS, CDR2 YFSETQ. The V segment lost 0 bases and the J segment 5 bases; nucleotides outside the gene matches: 8. The CDR3 length is 15 residues.

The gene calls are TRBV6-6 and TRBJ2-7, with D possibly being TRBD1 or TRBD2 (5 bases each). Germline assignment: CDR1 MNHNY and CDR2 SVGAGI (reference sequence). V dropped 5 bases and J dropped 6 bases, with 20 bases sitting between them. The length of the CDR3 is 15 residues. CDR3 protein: CASSHEYQTGAEQYF. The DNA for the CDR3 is TGTGCCAGCAGTCACGAATATCAAACCGGGGCCGAGCAGTACTTC.

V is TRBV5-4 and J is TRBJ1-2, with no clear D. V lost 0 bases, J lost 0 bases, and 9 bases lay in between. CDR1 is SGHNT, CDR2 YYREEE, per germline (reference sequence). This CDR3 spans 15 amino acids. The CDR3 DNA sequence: TGTGCCAGCAGCTTGGACCTGCCCCCTAACTATGGCTACACCTTC. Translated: CASSLDLPPNYGYTF.

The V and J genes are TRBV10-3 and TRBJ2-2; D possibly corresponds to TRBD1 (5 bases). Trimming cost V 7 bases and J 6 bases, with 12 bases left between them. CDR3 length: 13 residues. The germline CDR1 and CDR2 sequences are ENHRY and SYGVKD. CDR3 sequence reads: CAITTQQAGELFF. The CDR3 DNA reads TGTGCCATCACCACGCAACAGGCCGGGGAGCTGTTTTTT.

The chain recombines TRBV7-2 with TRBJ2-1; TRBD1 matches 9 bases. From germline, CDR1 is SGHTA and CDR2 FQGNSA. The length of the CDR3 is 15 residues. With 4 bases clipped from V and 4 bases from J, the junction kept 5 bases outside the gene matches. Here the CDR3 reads CASSSWDREYNEQFF. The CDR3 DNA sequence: TGTGCCAGCAGCTCGTGGGACAGGGAATACAATGAGCAGTTCTTC. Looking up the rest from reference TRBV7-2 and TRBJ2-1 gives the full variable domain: GAGVSQSPSNKVTEKGKDVELRCDPISGHTALYWYRQSLGQGLEFLIYFQGNSAPDKSGLPSDRFSAERTGGSVSTLTIQRTQQEDSAVYLCASSSWDREYNEQFFGPGTRLTVL.

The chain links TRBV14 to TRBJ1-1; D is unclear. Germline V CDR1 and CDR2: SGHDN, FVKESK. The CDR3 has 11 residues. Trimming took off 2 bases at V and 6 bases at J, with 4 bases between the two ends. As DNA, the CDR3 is TGTGCCAGCAGCCAATTTGCTGAAGCTTTCTTT. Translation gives CASSQFAEAFF.

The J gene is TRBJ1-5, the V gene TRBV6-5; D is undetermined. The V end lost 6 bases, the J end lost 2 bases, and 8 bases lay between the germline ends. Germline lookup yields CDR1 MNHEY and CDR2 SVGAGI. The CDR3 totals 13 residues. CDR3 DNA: TGTGCCAGCAGCGGACCGGGCAATCAGCCCCAGCATTTT. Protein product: CASSGPGNQPQHF.